Detailed here is one T cell receptor beta chain. Authors' methods: Quantification of nucleated cells was approximated via reference gene primer amplification. Sequencing used immunoSEQ multiplex PCR; TCRdb keeps in-frame clones, though not all of them. Clone size and V and J calls were adopted from that table, with D and trimming inferred from the DNA. The table lists about 200,000 clones, approximately 84% of them singletons. This record comes from a study of blood T cell repertoires in COVID-19. Overall study: Both acute and convalescent COVID-19 samples were obtained from the United States, Italy and Spain. PBMCs, B-cell-depleted T cells, or T cells provided the cDNA or gDNA that made up the material.

V was cut by 9 bases and J by 3 bases, with 15 bases left in between. From germline, CDR1 is LNHDA and CDR2 SQIVND (reference sequence). There are 13 residues in the CDR3. The chain employs TRBV19 and TRBJ2-7, with D possibly being TRBD2 (6 bases). Sequencing input: peripheral blood. The clonotype originates from a human donor with acute or convalescent COVID-19. The donor label of this sample is uncertain. For the CDR3, the DNA is TGTGCCAGCAAAATGGACGGGAGCTACGAGCAGTACTTC. Protein sequence: CASKMDGSYEQYF.